Shown below are 27 T cell receptor beta chains from a single sample sequenced in a study of T cell changes during pregnancy in multiple sclerosis. This table comes from immunoSEQ multiplex PCR, and its TCRdb copy is limited to in-frame clones, with some not included. The sample consists of about 38,000 clones, 70% to 90% of them appearing once. Sequences were derived from CD4+ T cells from peripheral blood mononuclear cells, sampled before pregnancy. The source is a female donor with multiple sclerosis, enrolled in a pregnancy study.

This chain joins TRBV7-2 and TRBJ1-6, with TRBD1 matching over 7 bases. The CDR3 is made up of 15 amino acids. CDR1 and CDR2 from the germline V gene are SGHTA and FQGNSA. The ends lost 6 bases at V and 9 bases at J; junction bases unmatched: 11. The CDR3 spells CASRLDRSLSSPLHF. For the CDR3, the DNA is TGTGCCAGCAGGTTGGACAGGTCATTGAGTTCACCCCTCCACTTT.

V gene TRBV21-1 combines with J gene TRBJ1-2; the table names TRBD1, a call not compared with the DNA. TRBV21-1 is designated a pseudogene. CDR3 length: 14 amino acids. The chain's CDR3 is CASSSGQGNYGYTF. The CDR3 DNA reads TGTGCCAGCAGCAGCGGACAGGGGAACTATGGCTACACCTTC.

The rearrangement links TRBV5-1 to TRBJ1-1; TRBD1 is a possible D gene (5 bases). CDR3 length: 14 amino acids. Trimming left V 4 bases short and J 1 base short, with 11 bases between. Germline values: CDR1 SGHRS, CDR2 YFSETQ. The CDR3 bases are TGCGCCAGCAGCGAGGACATAAGGAACACTGAAGCTTTCTTT. It translates to CASSEDIRNTEAFF.

The sample holds one count of this clone. The CDR3 sequence: CASRGTVGSNQPQHF. The CDR3 DNA reads as TGTGCCAGCAGGGGGACAGTGGGCAGCAATCAGCCCCAGCATTTT. The J gene is TRBJ1-5, the V gene TRBV2; 7 bases line up with TRBD1. With 6 bases clipped from V and 1 base from J, the junction kept 6 bases outside the gene matches. The length of the CDR3 is 15 residues. Germline CDR1 and CDR2: SNHLY and FYNNEI.

The V gene is TRBV4-3, the J gene TRBJ1-6; 9 nucleotides match TRBD1. This CDR3 spans 13 amino acids. The V and J ends lost 5 bases and 9 bases, in that order; junction bases with no gene match: 2. Germline V gene sequence: CDR1 LGHNA, CDR2 YSLEER. The CDR3 loop is CASSRDRASPLHF. CDR3 DNA sequence: TGCGCCAGCAGCAGGGACAGGGCTTCACCCCTCCACTTT.

This chain joins TRBV7-9 and TRBJ1-2, with 9 bases lining up with TRBD1. J was trimmed by 6 bases and V by 3 bases; bases with no gene match: 14. CDR3 length: 17 residues. CDR1 and CDR2 (germline): SEHNR, FQNEAQ (reference sequence). For the CDR3, the DNA is TGTGCCAGCAGCTTCCTCCCCGGGACAGGGTATTTAGATGGCTACACCTTC. Its protein product is CASSFLPGTGYLDGYTF.

J is TRBJ1-1 and V is TRBV11-3; D perhaps matches TRBD1 (5 bases). Germline CDR1 SGHNT, CDR2 YENEEA. V was cut by 5 bases and J by 0 bases, with 7 bases left in between. This CDR3 spans 13 amino acids. The CDR3 bases are TGTGCCAGCAGCCGACAGCTGAACACTGAAGCTTTCTTT. It translates to CASSRQLNTEAFF. The entire variable domain, with the rest obtained from reference TRBV11-3 and TRBJ1-1, is as follows: EAGVVQSPRYKIIEKKQPVAFWCNPISGHNTLYWYLQNLGQGPELLIRYENEEAVDDSQLPKDRFSAERLKGVDSTLKIQPAELGDSAVYLCASSRQLNTEAFFGQGTRLTVV.

This clone has just one count. The chain recombines TRBV5-4 with TRBJ2-7, with D possibly TRBD2 on 5 matching bases. V lost 4 bases to trimming and J lost 5 bases, with 19 bases between them. CDR1 is SGHNT and CDR2 is YYREEE in the germline V gene (reference sequence). The CDR3 spans 15 residues. The CDR3 region is CASSPGLLFKNEQYF. The DNA of the CDR3 is TGTGCCAGCAGCCCCGGACTTTTGTTTAAAAACGAGCAGTACTTC.

This clone was seen only once. The chain couples TRBV2 to TRBJ1-3; D remains ambiguous. V lost 0 bases to trimming and J lost 3 bases, with 9 bases between them. The CDR3 sequence is 15 residues long. Germline V gives CDR1 SNHLY, CDR2 FYNNEI. Here the CDR3 DNA reads TGTGCCAGCAGTGAAGCGGGCGGGTTTGGAAACACCATATATTTT. Its translation: CASSEAGGFGNTIYF.

This clone was found a few times. The J gene is TRBJ1-2, the V gene TRBV28, with a weak D call TRBD1 (6 bases). V lost 6 bases to trimming and J lost 8 bases, with 16 bases between them. CDR1 and CDR2 from the germline V gene are MDHEN and SYDVKM. The CDR3 has 13 amino acids. DNA for the CDR3: TGTGCCAGCAGGATCACCTTCAGGGGCGGCTACACCTTC. It translates to CASRITFRGGYTF.

The chain recombines TRBV6-1 with TRBJ1-3; 10 bases are a match to TRBD1. In germline, CDR1 is MNHNS, CDR2 SASEGT. The CDR3 runs to 14 residues. The junction had 5 bases not matched to a gene; V was cut back by 6 bases and J by 6 bases. The CDR3 DNA follows: TGTGCCAGCAGGAGGGACAGGGGAGCAAACACCATATATTTT. It translates to CASRRDRGANTIYF.

This clone was seen a single time. This chain links TRBV11-1 with TRBJ2-1; D unresolved. Germline V CDR1 and CDR2: SGHAT, FQDESV (reference sequence). Trimming took off 1 base at V and 8 bases at J, with 6 bases between the two ends. The CDR3 has 12 amino acids. DNA of the CDR3: TGTGCCAGCAGCTTAGTCCGGGATGAGCAGTTCTTC. Amino acids: CASSLVRDEQFF.

V usage is TRBV19 and J usage is TRBJ2-5; weak D call: TRBD1 (5 bases). V dropped 0 bases and J dropped 7 bases, with 12 bases sitting between them. This CDR3 region has 14 residues. Germline assignment: CDR1 LNHDA and CDR2 SQIVND (reference sequence). CDR3 loop: CASSIEVGTGTQYF. The DNA of the CDR3 is TGTGCCAGTAGTATAGAGGTCGGCACAGGGACCCAGTACTTC.

The chain couples TRBV6-1 to TRBJ1-1; 8 nucleotides align to TRBD1. Germline V gives CDR1 MNHNS, CDR2 SASEGT. After removal of 4 bases from V and 4 bases from J, the junction contained 8 bases not matched to a gene. This CDR3 region has 15 residues. For the CDR3, the DNA is TGTGCCAGCAGTGTACTTGACAGGGGTGGCACTGAAGCTTTCTTT. This gives the protein CASSVLDRGGTEAFF.

The genes are TRBV30 and TRBJ2-7; possible D gene TRBD1, 6 bases. Trimming took off 1 base at V and 0 bases at J, with 13 bases between the two ends. The CDR3 sequence is 15 residues long. CDR1 and CDR2 (germline): GTSNPN, SVGIG (reference sequence). The CDR3 is CAWSAWTASSYEQYF. The CDR3 DNA reads as TGTGCCTGGAGTGCCTGGACAGCCAGCTCCTACGAGCAGTACTTC.

The rearrangement links TRBV5-7 to TRBJ1-2, with a tentative D call TRBD1 (6 bases). TRBV5-7 is assigned to the ORF class and has an uncertain function. Between the trimmed V and J ends, which lost 4 bases and 3 bases, there was a span of 10 bases. This CDR3 contains 13 residues. The CDR3 nucleotides are TGTGCCAGCAGCCCACAGGGCGACTATGGCTACACCTTC. Its translation is CASSPQGDYGYTF.

The J gene is TRBJ2-7, the V gene TRBV7-2, with D possibly being TRBD2 (6 bases). V lost 2 bases, J lost 0 bases, and 11 bases lay in between. The CDR3 runs to 15 residues. The germline V gene has CDR1 SGHTA and CDR2 FQGNSA. The DNA for the CDR3 is TGTGCCAGCAGCTTAAATTCCGGGGGCTCCTACGAGCAGTACTTC. Residues: CASSLNSGGSYEQYF.

About this clone: Germline and junction disagree at one end, which may indicate a read error. The gene calls are TRBV30 and TRBJ2-2; 7 bases are shared with TRBD2. The CDR3 extends over 15 amino acids. Per the germline V gene, CDR1 is GTSNPN and CDR2 is SVGIG (reference sequence). CDR3 DNA: TGTGCCGGGAGGGAGCTCCTCCGGAGCACCGGGGAGCTGTTTTTT. Encoded protein: CAGRELLRSTGELFF.

The V and J genes are TRBV27 and TRBJ2-3, with a tentative D call TRBD2 (6 bases). Germline V gene sequence: CDR1 MNHEY, CDR2 SMNVEV (reference sequence). The CDR3 is 16 amino acids. V was cut by 0 bases and J by 5 bases, with 15 bases left in between. Written as DNA, the CDR3 is TGTGCCAGCAGTTTATCGGGGACTTGGGGCGGAGATACGCAGTATTTT. Translating it yields CASSLSGTWGGDTQYF.

The genes are TRBV5-6 and TRBJ2-6, with D possibly TRBD1 on 5 matching bases. The CDR3 has 19 amino acids. Trimming removed 1 base from V and 0 bases from J, with 17 bases in between. Germline CDR1 SGHDT, CDR2 YYEEEE. In DNA, the CDR3 is TGTGCCAGCAGCTTGTGTTTGGACAAGGTAAGCTCTGGGGCCAACGTCCTGACTTTC. Translation: CASSLCLDKVSSGANVLTF.

The chain joins TRBV4-3 to TRBJ1-1; D possibly corresponds to TRBD1 (6 bases). The CDR3 is made up of 15 amino acids. V lost 1 base and J 2 bases, leaving 11 bases between the germline ends. Per the germline V gene, CDR1 is LGHNA and CDR2 is YSLEER. The DNA of the CDR3 is TGCGCCAGCAGCCAAGCCGCAGGGGAAAACACTGAAGCTTTCTTT. Residues: CASSQAAGENTEAFF.

The rearrangement links TRBV7-2 to TRBJ1-5; TRBD1 aligns across 7 bases. The CDR3 has 12 amino acids. After removal of 5 bases from V and 6 bases from J, the junction contained 1 base not matched to a gene. Germline lookup yields CDR1 SGHTA and CDR2 FQGNSA. The CDR3: CASSPGGQPQHF. CDR3 in DNA: TGTGCCAGCAGCCCAGGGGGTCAGCCCCAGCATTTT.

This clone was picked up one time. The chain joins TRBV15 to TRBJ1-5, with D tentatively TRBD1 (6 bases). The ends were cut back, 2 bases at V and 4 bases at J, with 24 bases in the middle. This CDR3 contains 19 residues. The germline V gene has CDR1 LNHNV and CDR2 YYDKDF (reference sequence). CDR3 DNA: TGTGCCACCAGCAGAAGAGAGATCGTACAGGGATTAGGGAATCAGCCCCAGCATTTT. This gives the protein CATSRREIVQGLGNQPQHF.

This clone has only one observation. The chain combines TRBV28 with TRBJ2-7, with 10 bases matching TRBD1. CDR3 length equals 16 residues. CDR1 and CDR2 (germline): MDHEN, SYDVKM. J lost 5 bases, V lost 6 bases, and 13 bases had no gene match. The DNA of the CDR3 is TGTGCCAGCAGCGTAAACCGGGACAGGGGTCCCCACGAGCAGTACTTC. Protein: CASSVNRDRGPHEQYF.

The chain employs TRBV28 and TRBJ2-5, with D tentatively TRBD1 (5 bases). The germline gives CDR1 MDHEN, CDR2 SYDVKM. The CDR3 is 15 residues long. V lost 1 base and J lost 4, with 13 bases in between. In DNA, the CDR3 is TGTGCCAGCAGTTTATACCAGGGCAGTCGAGAGACCCAGTACTTC. As protein: CASSLYQGSRETQYF.

The gene calls are TRBV7-9 and TRBJ1-1; TRBD1 agrees at 9 bases. Trimming took 7 bases from V and 3 from J; bases not matched to a gene: 3. Germline CDR1 and CDR2: SEHNR and FQNEAQ (reference sequence). CDR3 length: 13 amino acids. The CDR3 region has the DNA TGTGCCAGCATCCGGACAGGGGACACTGAAGCTTTCTTT. This gives the protein CASIRTGDTEAFF.

The rearrangement joins TRBV21-1 to TRBJ1-4; TRBD1 is the table's D call and was not checked against the DNA. TRBV21-1 is tagged as a pseudogene. There are 17 residues in the CDR3. CDR3 bases: TGTGCCAGCAGCGTAGTGGACAGGGAATGTTATAGTGAAAAACTGTTTTTT. It encodes CASSVVDRECYSEKLFF.